This T cell receptor beta chain was recovered during a study of T-cell reconstitution after alpha-beta-depleted transplantation in children. The TCRbeta library incorporated unique molecular identifiers. TCRdb re-called the PCR reads with MiXCR, one entry per CDR3 protein. The profile covers about 76,000 distinct CDR3 sequences, with 12% to 15% appearing a single time and 27% taken by the ten largest. Regarding this clonotype: Its antigen is not identified. This may be a read error, as it is one base from a much larger clone.

CDR3 length: 13 amino acids. CDR1 and CDR2 from the germline V gene are SEHNR and FQNEAQ (reference sequence). V was cut by 4 bases and J by 7 bases, with 14 bases left in between. Findings and limits, study-wide: Reportedly, only several hundred clones from non-depleted graft cells drove alpha-beta T-cell counts at about two months. Most T-cell counts and diversity one year after the transplant came from T cells that were newly produced.

Sequencing was performed on PBMCs, mostly from graft donor cells, taken 180 days after TCRalphabeta/CD19-depleted stem cell transplant. The gene calls are TRBV7-9 and TRBJ2-7, with unresolved D. This TCR came from a male patient aged 2 to 9 who had a stem cell transplant for acute lymphoblastic leukemia, so the T cells may come from the graft donor. The CDR3 region is CASSSVGRYEQYF. The CDR3 DNA reads as TGTGCCAGCAGCTCAGTGGGCAGGTATGAGCAGTACTTC. The full variable domain, with the rest looked up from reference TRBV7-9 and TRBJ2-7, is DTGVSQNPRHKITKRGQNVTFRCDPISEHNRLYWYRQTLGQGPEFLTYFQNEAQLEKSRLLSDRFSAERPKGSFSTLEIQRTEQGDSAMYLCASSSVGRYEQYFGPGTRLTVT.